Below are 30 T cell receptor beta chains sequenced from a single sample in a study of response to subunit inactivated influenza vaccine. TCRdb ran MiXCR on the RT-PCR reads and lists one entry per CDR3 protein. The repertoire holds roughly 710,000 distinct CDR3 sequences, around 15% seen once, with 7.6% in the top ten. The sample here was PBMCs from blood, taken roughly 2 weeks before vaccination. The receptors here all came from a man in his fifties or sixties who received an inactivated influenza vaccine.

Worth noting for this clonotype: A read error may be the cause here, since a much bigger clone is one base away. V and J are TRBV4-1 and TRBJ2-1; no clear D gene. The V end was cut by 3 bases, the J end by 6 bases, with 12 bases between. Germline values: CDR1 MGHRA, CDR2 YSYEKL. The CDR3 has 14 amino acids. The CDR3 DNA is TGCGCCAGCAGCCATTCTTGGGTGGGCAATGAGCAGTTCTTC. Translation: CASSHSWVGNEQFF.

The chain employs TRBV5-6 and TRBJ2-1, with a tentative D call TRBD2 (7 bases). Trimming took 0 bases from V and 5 from J, leaving 12 bases between them. CDR1 is SGHDT and CDR2 is YYEEEE in the germline V gene. This CDR3 region has 15 residues. CDR3 sequence reads: CASSLGRGAHNEQFF. As DNA, the CDR3 is TGTGCCAGCAGCTTGGGTCGGGGGGCCCACAATGAGCAGTTCTTC.

This clonotype came up many times. J is TRBJ2-1 and V is TRBV12-3 or TRBV12-4; 8 bases line up with TRBD1. V trimming: 7 bases; J trimming: 4 bases; junction bases outside the gene matches: 12. The CDR3 spans 16 residues. The CDR3 coding sequence is TGTGCCAGCACTCTTACAGGGGGGCTGCCGTACAATGAGCAGTTCTTC. As protein: CASTLTGGLPYNEQFF.

This clonotype was detected ten times or more. The V and J genes are TRBV4-2 and TRBJ2-7; D is unclear. There are 14 residues in the CDR3. The V and J ends lost 1 base and 0 bases respectively, with 7 bases between them. Germline V lookup: CDR1 LGHNA, CDR2 YNFKEQ. The chain's CDR3 is CASSQGRNSYEQYF. The DNA of the CDR3 is TGTGCCAGCAGCCAAGGCCGGAACTCCTACGAGCAGTACTTC.

This clonotype occurred many times. This chain joins TRBV28 and TRBJ1-5; 8 positions match TRBD1. Trimming took 6 bases from V and 7 from J; bases not matched to a gene: 8. CDR3 length: 14 amino acids. CDR1 is MDHEN and CDR2 is SYDVKM in the germline V gene. The CDR3 reads CASRLTGVSQPQHF. The CDR3 region has the DNA TGTGCCAGCAGGTTGACAGGGGTTAGCCAGCCCCAGCATTTT.

J is TRBJ1-2 and V is TRBV28; D remains unclear. This CDR3 is 12 amino acids long. V lost 3 bases and J lost 5, with 7 bases in between. The germline V gene encodes CDR1 MDHEN and CDR2 SYDVKM. The CDR3 loop is CASSFPQYGYTF. The CDR3 bases are TGTGCCAGCAGTTTCCCACAATATGGCTACACCTTC.

The chain is built from TRBV6-1 and TRBJ2-5; 10 nucleotides line up with TRBD1. CDR3 length equals 15 residues. V gave up 7 bases and J gave up 1 base; unmatched junction bases: 6. In germline, CDR1 is MNHNS, CDR2 SASEGT. The CDR3 loop is CASTPTGGIQETQYF. The CDR3 DNA follows: TGTGCCAGCACCCCGACAGGGGGCATCCAAGAGACCCAGTACTTC.

This clonotype was picked up a small number of times. The V call is TRBV6-5, the J call TRBJ2-7; TRBD1 agrees at 8 bases. This CDR3 contains 15 residues. Germline V lookup: CDR1 MNHEY, CDR2 SVGAGI. The V segment lost 3 bases and the J segment 2 bases; nucleotides outside the gene matches: 6. CDR3 nucleotide sequence: TGTGCCAGCAGTTATCGGACAGGGAAGCCCTACGAGCAGTACTTC. This translates into CASSYRTGKPYEQYF.

This clonotype was detected only a few times. The rearrangement uses TRBV12-3 or TRBV12-4 and TRBJ2-3, with TRBD2 matching over 9 bases. The V and J ends lost 5 bases and 2 bases, in that order; junction bases with no gene match: 8. CDR3 length: 16 amino acids. This CDR3 reads CASSRSLAGVTDTQYF. Written as DNA, the CDR3 is TGTGCCAGCAGTCGGTCCTTAGCGGGGGTCACAGATACGCAGTATTTT.

The chain carries TRBV6-2 or TRBV6-3 and TRBJ2-3, with TRBD2 matching 8 bases. This CDR3 region has 18 residues. CDR1 and CDR2 (germline): MNHEY, SVGEGT. After removal of 6 bases from V and 3 bases from J, the junction contained 17 bases not matched to a gene. In nucleotides, the CDR3 is TGTGCCAGCAGCTGGGAGATGCGGGGGGCGAGAAGAACAGATACGCAGTATTTT. It translates to CASSWEMRGARRTDTQYF.

This clonotype appeared a few times. The V gene is TRBV5-1, the J gene TRBJ2-7; D not certain. Germline CDR1 and CDR2: SGHRS and YFSETQ. The CDR3 has 14 residues. The V end was cut by 0 bases, the J end by 5 bases, with 12 bases between. The CDR3 bases are TGCGCCAGCAGCTTGGTGCACGGCGGAGACGAGCAGTACTTC. Its translation: CASSLVHGGDEQYF.

This clonotype has just a few counts. The chain has TRBV7-8 and TRBJ1-1; unclear D gene. Trimming took 2 bases from V and 5 from J, leaving 15 bases between them. CDR3 length: 15 amino acids. Germline V gene data show CDR1 as SGHVS and CDR2 as FQNEAQ. The DNA for the CDR3 is TGTGCCAGCAGCTTATCTCCGGGGTCGGGGACTGAAGCTTTCTTT. Translation gives CASSLSPGSGTEAFF.

The chain carries TRBV4-3 and TRBJ2-5, with TRBD1 matching over 9 bases. The germline gives CDR1 LGHNA, CDR2 YSLEER. J lost 4 bases, V lost 0 bases, and 3 bases had no gene match. CDR3 length equals 15 residues. The chain's CDR3 is CASSQDPTGGETQYF. In DNA form, the CDR3 reads TGCGCCAGCAGCCAAGACCCGACAGGGGGAGAGACCCAGTACTTC.

This clonotype was counted only a few times. The V call is TRBV7-2, the J call TRBJ2-7, with 9 bases matching TRBD2. From germline, CDR1 is SGHTA and CDR2 FQGNSA. V dropped 4 bases and J dropped 2; count of bases not matched to a gene: 12. The CDR3 consists of 17 residues. The CDR3 sequence: CASSWRGTSGRTYEQYF. The CDR3, as DNA: TGTGCCAGCAGCTGGCGAGGAACTAGCGGGCGAACCTACGAGCAGTACTTC.

The V call is TRBV5-6, the J call TRBJ2-6; D ambiguous. With 2 bases removed from V and 2 bases from J, the gap between germline ends came to 14 bases. In germline, CDR1 is SGHDT, CDR2 YYEEEE. The CDR3 sequence is 17 residues long. CDR3 loop: CASSFEFLRPGANVLTF. In nucleotides, the CDR3 is TGTGCCAGCAGCTTCGAGTTTCTACGCCCTGGGGCCAACGTCCTGACTTTC.

The gene calls are TRBV5-1 and TRBJ2-1; the match to TRBD2 covers 7 bases. With V trimmed by 2 bases and J by 2 bases, 7 bases remained unmatched. From germline, CDR1 is SGHRS and CDR2 YFSETQ. The CDR3 has 16 residues. CDR3 sequence: CASSLMTSSTYNEQFF. The CDR3 DNA sequence: TGCGCCAGCAGCTTAATGACTAGCAGCACCTACAATGAGCAGTTCTTC.

This clonotype was counted a few times. The chain employs TRBV7-2 and TRBJ2-1; no clear D. This CDR3 region has 15 residues. Germline V gene sequence: CDR1 SGHTA, CDR2 FQGNSA. V lost 6 bases and J lost 5, with 17 bases in between. CDR3 coding DNA: TGTGCCAGCAGACCCCAGGCACCCTTGAACAATGAGCAGTTCTTC. Its protein is CASRPQAPLNNEQFF.

V is TRBV12-5 and J is TRBJ2-3; 7 positions match TRBD2. Germline V gene data show CDR1 as LGHNT and CDR2 as FRNRAP. The CDR3 consists of 16 residues. After removal of 0 bases from V and 0 bases from J, the junction contained 3 bases not matched to a gene. As DNA, the CDR3 is TGTGCTAGTGGTTTGGTCGTTAGCGGGAGCACAGATACGCAGTATTTT. Protein sequence: CASGLVVSGSTDTQYF.

This clonotype has a handful of counts. J is TRBJ2-4 and V is TRBV6-5, with D uncertain. This CDR3 has 15 residues. The V and J ends lost 2 bases and 7 bases respectively, with 15 bases between them. Germline CDR1 is MNHEY and CDR2 is SVGAGI. CDR3 sequence: CASSYSRTGSNIQYF. The CDR3 bases are TGTGCCAGCAGTTACAGCAGAACGGGTAGTAACATTCAGTACTTC.

CDR3 sequence (DNA): TGCAGTGCTAGAGGGCGGGAGGGCGGCACAGATACGCAGTATTTT. The encoded protein is CSARGREGGTDTQYF. This rearrangement joins TRBV20-1 to TRBJ2-3; 9 bases map to TRBD2. Germline-derived CDR1 and CDR2 are DFQATT and SNEGSKA (reference sequence). The V gene end was trimmed by 1 base and the J gene end by 1 base; junction bases not matched to a gene: 3. This CDR3 region has 15 residues.

This clonotype has a count of ten or more. V is TRBV4-2 and J is TRBJ2-2; 7 nucleotides line up with TRBD1. The CDR3 spans 15 residues. J was trimmed by 3 bases and V by 0 bases; bases with no gene match: 1. The V gene's germline CDR1 is LGHNA and CDR2 YNFKEQ. The CDR3 bases are TGTGCCAGCAGCCAAGACCAGGGGGACACCGGGGAGCTGTTTTTT. Amino acid sequence: CASSQDQGDTGELFF.

This chain uses TRBV6-6 with TRBJ1-1; a possible D gene is TRBD1 (6 bases). Trimming cost V 6 bases and J 3 bases, with 11 bases left between them. The V gene's germline CDR1 is MNHNY and CDR2 SVGAGI (reference sequence). The CDR3 totals 13 residues. The CDR3: CASSRGSYTEAFF. The CDR3 DNA is TGTGCCAGCAGCAGGGGCTCGTACACTGAAGCTTTCTTT.

The chain combines TRBV3-1 with TRBJ2-2; 7 bases line up with TRBD1. Germline CDR1 reads LGHDT; CDR2 reads YNNKEL (reference sequence). The CDR3 contains 15 residues. J was trimmed by 4 bases and V by 0 bases; bases with no gene match: 2. The chain's CDR3 is CASSQDRGITGELFF. The CDR3 DNA follows: TGTGCCAGCAGCCAAGACAGGGGGATCACCGGGGAGCTGTTTTTT.

DNA of the CDR3: TGTGCCAGCAGCTCCGGGACAGGGGATTTTGAGCAGTTCTTC. Translating it yields CASSSGTGDFEQFF. The chain links TRBV5-6 to TRBJ2-1; 10 bases are shared with TRBD1. The CDR3 consists of 14 residues. V shed 3 bases and J 9 bases; nucleotides not matched to a gene: 6. Germline lookup yields CDR1 SGHDT and CDR2 YYEEEE. Together with reference TRBV5-6 and TRBJ2-1, the CDR3 gives the full variable domain: DAGVTQSPTHLIKTRGQQVTLRCSPKSGHDTVSWYQQALGQGPQFIFQYYEEEERQRGNFPDRFSGHQFPNYSSELNVNALLLGDSALYLCASSSGTGDFEQFFGPGTRLTVL.

This clonotype showed up just a few times. The chain combines TRBV5-1 with TRBJ1-2; D is uncertain. Germline V gene sequence: CDR1 SGHRS, CDR2 YFSETQ. Trimming took off 4 bases at V and 5 bases at J, with 12 bases between the two ends. The CDR3 covers 13 residues. CDR3 loop: CASSPDGPYGYTF. As DNA, the CDR3 is TGCGCCAGCAGCCCCGACGGCCCGTATGGCTACACCTTC.

The sample holds many counts of this clonotype. J is TRBJ1-4 and V is TRBV4-2; 10 bases map to TRBD1. The V gene's germline CDR1 is LGHNA and CDR2 YNFKEQ. The CDR3 runs to 16 residues. V was pared by 3 bases and J by 3 bases, with 4 bases of the junction left unmatched. The CDR3 sequence is CASSHYGQGANEKLFF. In nucleotides, the CDR3 is TGTGCCAGCAGCCATTACGGACAGGGGGCTAATGAAAAACTGTTTTTT.

The chain employs TRBV4-3 and TRBJ2-5, with D unresolved. Between the trimmed V and J ends, which lost 5 bases and 0 bases, there was a span of 7 bases. From germline, CDR1 is LGHNA and CDR2 YSLEER. The CDR3 contains 13 residues. The CDR3, as DNA: TGCGCCAGCAGCGATTCAGACCAAGAGACCCAGTACTTC. As protein: CASSDSDQETQYF.

This chain joins TRBV4-1 and TRBJ2-2; TRBD1 matches at 7 bases. With 0 bases clipped from V and 7 bases from J, the junction kept 11 bases outside the gene matches. This CDR3 has 17 residues. Germline-derived CDR1 and CDR2 are MGHRA and YSYEKL. The CDR3 here is CASSQERGRGLNGELFF. DNA for the CDR3: TGCGCCAGCAGCCAAGAAAGGGGCAGGGGGTTGAACGGGGAGCTGTTTTTT.

This clonotype has just a few counts. The rearrangement links TRBV4-3 to TRBJ2-2; a possible D gene is TRBD2 (5 bases). CDR3 length: 13 amino acids. V was trimmed by 4 bases and J by 5 bases, leaving 8 bases between them. Germline lookup yields CDR1 LGHNA and CDR2 YSLEER. The CDR3 bases are TGCGCCAGCAGCCGGGAGTGGACCGGGGAGCTGTTTTTT. This translates into CASSREWTGELFF.

This clonotype was counted ten times or more. V is TRBV12-3 or TRBV12-4 and J is TRBJ1-1; D perhaps matches TRBD1 (5 bases). CDR3 length: 15 residues. V lost 6 bases and J lost 3, with 17 bases in between. The chain's CDR3 is CASRTGWGGDTEAFF. The CDR3 bases are TGTGCCAGCAGAACCGGGTGGGGAGGGGACACTGAAGCTTTCTTT.